This TCR beta chain emerged from a study of long-term antiretroviral therapy in people with HIV. Researchers report immunoSEQ v3.0 was run at survey level. Profiling relied on immunoSEQ multiplex PCR, and the TCRdb table lists in-frame clones only, not all of them. Counted here are about 28,000 clones, roughly 90% occurring once; the ten biggest clones make up around 4.2%. Treatment locations for all participants with HIV were in the United States. Notes on this clone: Its antigen is still unknown.

The study, taken as a whole, reports: Even long-term ART left TRB diversity below transplant donor controls, despite gains. Dominating the repertoire at all time points were the clones that expanded before ART.

Sequenced here: unsorted PBMCs, sampled 3.1 years after starting antiretroviral therapy. This TCR came from a man aged 18 to 30 with HIV.

The CDR3 loop reads CAWRGVNGYTF. CDR3 nucleotides: TGTGCCTGGCGGGGGGTAAATGGCTACACCTTC. This rearrangement joins TRBV30 to TRBJ1-2; weak D call: TRBD1 (5 bases). The CDR3 runs 11 residues. Germline V gene data show CDR1 as GTSNPN and CDR2 as SVGIG (reference sequence). The V end was cut by 5 bases, the J end by 6 bases, with 10 bases between.